This is a list of T cell receptor beta chains from one sample in a study of early T cells in non-severe SARS-CoV-2 infection. MiXCR was run by TCRdb on the 5' RACE reads, yielding one entry per CDR3 protein. This sample yields tens of thousands of distinct CDR3 sequences, of which about an eighth are seen a single time; roughly 4.2% belongs to the top ten. Sequenced input: whole blood. The receptors stem from an adult who was a healthcare worker with PCR-confirmed SARS-CoV-2 infection or an uninfected control (not recorded which). Both conserved end residues are part of each CDR3. A D gene is named only where the DNA matches it firmly. A row's size may be missing; if present it is once, few, many or a size class.

j_gene | d_gene | v_gene | abundance | CDR3nt | CDR3aa
TRBJ1-1 | TRBD1 | TRBV18 | - | TGTGCCAGCTCACCCGACAGGGGACGGGGTGAAGCTTTCTTT | CASSPDRGRGEAFF
TRBJ2-5 | - | TRBV7-9 | many | TGTGCCAGCAGCTTGCTCTCCTCTCAGGTTTACCAAGAGACCCAGTACTTC | CASSLLSSQVYQETQYF
TRBJ2-4 | - | TRBV4-1 | many | TGCGCCAGCAGCCAAGATCGGGGGAACATTCAGTACTTC | CASSQDRGNIQYF
TRBJ2-5 | TRBD1 | TRBV29-1 | - | TGCAGCGTCGGCCGGTTGGGACAGGGGCCCTTGGAGGGGACCCAGTACTTC | CSVGRLGQGPLEGTQYF
TRBJ1-2 | TRBD1 | TRBV9 | many | TGTGCCAGCAGCCGGACAGGAAACTATGGCTACACCTTC | CASSRTGNYGYTF
TRBJ1-4 | - | TRBV6-6 | - | TGTGCCAGCAGGAGAACGTGGCAGTCTAATGAAAAACTGTTTTTT | CASRRTWQSNEKLFF
TRBJ2-7 | - | TRBV7-9 | few | TGTGCCAGCGCCCCACCCCGCTACATGGGAGGAATTTACGAGCAGTACTTC | CASAPPRYMGGIYEQYF
TRBJ2-4 | - | TRBV2 | large | TGTGCCAGCAGTGAAGAGCAAATGGGCAGCCGAAAAAACATTCAGTACTTC | CASSEEQMGSRKNIQYF
TRBJ2-1 | TRBD1 | TRBV24-1 | many | TGTGCCACCAGTGATTCGGACAGGGTGACCTACAATGAGCAGTTCTTC | CATSDSDRVTYNEQFF
TRBJ2-2 | - | TRBV29-1 | few | TGCAGCGCCTCCATAAGGGACCTCCCCACCGGGGAGCTGTTTTTT | CSASIRDLPTGELFF
TRBJ1-5 | TRBD1 | TRBV20-1 | few | TGCAGTGCAGTAGGACAGGCGGATCAGCCCCAGCATTTT | CSAVGQADQPQHF
TRBJ1-5 | - | TRBV10-3 | few | TGTGCCATCAGTGCGGGGGATCAGCCCCAGCATTTT | CAISAGDQPQHF
TRBJ1-4 | - | TRBV27 | few | TGTGCCAGCAGTCTCCAGTCGGGGGAAAAACTGTTTTTT | CASSLQSGEKLFF
TRBJ1-6 | - | TRBV19 | - | TGTGCCAGTAGTATTTCGGTCAGGGGCAGCTCCTATAATTCACCCCTCCACTTT | CASSISVRGSSYNSPLHF
TRBJ1-4 | - | TRBV18 | - | TGTGCCAGCTCACCACGGCGGCAGTCCGGCGGGGAAAAACTGTTTTTT | CASSPRRQSGGEKLFF